The T cell receptor (beta chain) under discussion was sequenced for a study of molecular identifiers for immune sequencing clone quantification. As for the study in general: With replicates, the RNA of around 20,000 or 99,000 naive CD8 cells was split five ways and four were sequenced. Study-wide results and limits: Because of identical TCR molecules sharing a barcode, sizes of highly expanded clones could be underestimated.

Note on this clonotype: Its antigen is still unknown. The junction departs from the called germline gene at one end, perhaps through a read error.

Previously described methods and listed TCR primers were employed for the bulk TCR libraries. TCRdb reanalysed the PCR reads using MiXCR and keeps one entry per CDR3 protein. This repertoire shows over 90,000 distinct CDR3 sequences, 30% to 35% found once; its top ten account for about 9.7%. This CDR3 has 17 residues. In germline, CDR1 is LNHNV, CDR2 YYDKDF (reference sequence). Naive CD8 T cells were sorted as CD8+CD4-CCR7+CD45RA+. Sequenced material: naive CD8+ T cells from blood, with Jurkat cell RNA spiked in. Described subset: FACS-sorted CD8+CD4-CCR7+CD45RA+ naive T cells. The TCR was taken from a human donor in good health. Some libraries in this study had Jurkat cell RNA spiked in. The chain recombines TRBV15 with TRBJ2-1; D is perhaps TRBD1 or TRBD2 (6 bases each). CDR3 DNA sequence: TGTGCCTCCAGCAGAGATAGATGGGGGGCAGGGGACAATGAGCAGTTCTTC. This codes for CASSRDRWGAGDNEQFF.